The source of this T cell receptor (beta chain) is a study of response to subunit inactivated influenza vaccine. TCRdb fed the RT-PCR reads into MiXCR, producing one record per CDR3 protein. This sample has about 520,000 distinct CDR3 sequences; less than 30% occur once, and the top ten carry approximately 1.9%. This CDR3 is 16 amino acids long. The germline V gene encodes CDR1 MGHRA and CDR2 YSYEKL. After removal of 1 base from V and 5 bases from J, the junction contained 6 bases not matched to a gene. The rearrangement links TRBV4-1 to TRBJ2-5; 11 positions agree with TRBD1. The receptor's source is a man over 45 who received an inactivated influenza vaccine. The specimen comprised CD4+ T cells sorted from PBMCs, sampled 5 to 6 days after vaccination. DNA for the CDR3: TGCGCCAGCAGCCAAGGAGGGACAGGGGGTCGGGAGACCCAGTACTTC. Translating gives CASSQGGTGGRETQYF.